What follows are 15 T cell receptor beta chains derived from one specimen sequenced in a study of cytomegalovirus exposure and HLA in healthy donors. The data were produced by immunoSEQ multiplex PCR, yet TCRdb's version contains in-frame clones alone and is incomplete. In the table there are 71,000 or so clones, roughly 95% of which are singletons. Sequencing was performed on PBMCs. The origin of the receptors is a woman between 18 and 29 years old in good health and CMV-seropositive.

This chain uses TRBV15 with TRBJ1-3; possibly TRBD1 for D (6 bases). Germline values: CDR1 LNHNV, CDR2 YYDKDF (reference sequence). The CDR3 has 18 amino acids. V gave up 0 bases and J gave up 0 bases, with 15 bases separating them. In DNA form, the CDR3 reads TGTGCCACCAGCAGAGATGGGGGGGCGACCCACTCTGGAAACACCATATATTTT. It is translated as CATSRDGGATHSGNTIYF.

The chain recombines TRBV19 with TRBJ1-1; 8 positions match TRBD1. Trimming took 5 bases from V and 2 from J; bases not matched to a gene: 10. The germline V gene encodes CDR1 LNHDA and CDR2 SQIVND (reference sequence). The CDR3 is made up of 16 amino acids. The DNA for the CDR3 is TGTGCCAGTAGTCCTCCCTCGGGACAGGCAAACACTGAAGCTTTCTTT. It is translated as CASSPPSGQANTEAFF.

J is TRBJ1-5 and V is TRBV19; the match to TRBD1 covers 7 bases. This CDR3 contains 17 residues. CDR1 LNHDA and CDR2 SQIVND come from the germline V gene (reference sequence). J lost 0 bases, V lost 5 bases, and 10 bases had no gene match. The DNA of the CDR3 is TGTGCCAGTAGTTCCGACCCGACAGGGTATAGCAATCAGCCCCAGCATTTT. Amino acids: CASSSDPTGYSNQPQHF.

V is TRBV6-6 and J is TRBJ1-1; 7 bases fit TRBD1. This CDR3 is 15 amino acids long. J was trimmed by 6 bases and V by 7 bases; bases with no gene match: 14. Germline V lookup: CDR1 MNHNY, CDR2 SVGAGI (reference sequence). The CDR3 nucleotides read TGTGCCAGCACCCGGACAGGCCTAGTTTCGTCTGAAGCTTTCTTT. Protein: CASTRTGLVSSEAFF.

The chain links TRBV28 to TRBJ2-1, with 10 bases fitting TRBD1. The CDR3 consists of 14 residues. Trimming removed 6 bases from V and 11 bases from J; junction bases left unmatched: 10. Germline CDR1 MDHEN, CDR2 SYDVKM. CDR3 region: CASSKDRGGWKQFF. The CDR3 bases are TGTGCCAGCAGCAAGGACAGGGGGGGATGGAAGCAGTTCTTC. Drawing the rest from reference TRBV28 and TRBJ2-1, the complete variable domain is DVKVTQSSRYLVKRTGEKVFLECVQDMDHENMFWYRQDPGLGLRLIYFSYDVKMKEKGDIPEGYSVSREKKERFSLILESASTNQTSMYLCASSKDRGGWKQFFGPGTRLTVL.

The chain joins TRBV5-5 to TRBJ1-1; 8 positions match TRBD1. Germline values: CDR1 SGHKS, CDR2 YYEKEE (reference sequence). The CDR3 totals 19 residues. Unmatched junction bases numbered 14, after V lost 0 bases and J lost 1 base. The CDR3 bases are TGTGCCAGCAGCTTGGCAGGGGGGTGGACAGGGAAGCCGAACACTGAAGCTTTCTTT. This gives the protein CASSLAGGWTGKPNTEAFF.

This chain connects TRBV28 to TRBJ1-2, with D unclear. The germline gives CDR1 MDHEN, CDR2 SYDVKM. V was clipped by 6 bases and J by 1 base, with 12 bases between them. This CDR3 contains 14 residues. CDR3 in DNA: TGTGCCAGCAGCCGGCAATGGAGTAACTATGGCTACACCTTC. This sequence encodes CASSRQWSNYGYTF.

V usage is TRBV30 and J usage is TRBJ1-1; weak D call: TRBD1 (5 bases). V was pared by 1 base and J by 5 bases, with 20 bases between. CDR3 length: 16 residues. Germline V CDR1 and CDR2: GTSNPN, SVGIG (reference sequence). CDR3 sequence reads: CAWSAPRRRDGTEAFF. The CDR3 DNA sequence: TGTGCCTGGAGTGCTCCCCGACGGAGGGACGGGACTGAAGCTTTCTTT.

The chain couples TRBV25-1 to TRBJ1-2; 12 bases align to TRBD1. After removal of 7 bases from V and 1 base from J, the junction contained 7 bases not matched to a gene. Germline CDR1 reads MGHDK; CDR2 reads SYGVNS. CDR3 size: 16 residues. CDR3 region: CASTAGQGADNYGYTF. As DNA, the CDR3 is TGTGCCAGCACTGCGGGACAGGGGGCGGATAACTATGGCTACACCTTC.

This rearrangement joins TRBV4-2 to TRBJ2-3; D may be TRBD2 (6 bases). V was cut by 3 bases and J by 2 bases, with 18 bases left in between. This CDR3 contains 17 residues. Germline V lookup: CDR1 LGHNA, CDR2 YNFKEQ. The CDR3 region is CASSQTAGGVVTDTQYF. The CDR3 nucleotides read TGTGCCAGCAGCCAGACTGCTGGCGGGGTTGTCACAGATACGCAGTATTTT.

The chain employs TRBV6-5 and TRBJ1-1; 10 bases align to TRBD1. J was trimmed by 11 bases and V by 5 bases; bases with no gene match: 11. The CDR3 runs 14 residues. Per the germline V gene, CDR1 is MNHEY and CDR2 is SVGAGI. Written as DNA, the CDR3 is TGTGCCAGCAGTGAAACCGGGACAGGGGTACACGCTTTCTTT. Residues: CASSETGTGVHAFF.

CDR3 residues: CASSYDLDLEVEKLFF. For the CDR3, the DNA is TGTGCCAGCAGTTATGATCTGGACCTGGAGGTTGAAAAACTGTTTTTT. The J gene is TRBJ1-4, the V gene TRBV6-6, with D unresolved. CDR1 is MNHNY and CDR2 is SVGAGI in the germline V gene (reference sequence). CDR3 length equals 16 residues. Trimming removed 3 bases at V and 7 bases at J, with 18 bases between.

The chain recombines TRBV5-1 with TRBJ2-3, with 8 positions matching TRBD1. The CDR3 extends over 13 amino acids. The germline CDR1 and CDR2 sequences are SGHRS and YFSETQ. With 5 bases clipped from V and 5 bases from J, the junction kept 4 bases outside the gene matches. DNA of the CDR3: TGCGCCAGCAGGGCGACAGGGGAAGATACGCAGTATTTT. Encoded protein: CASRATGEDTQYF.

The rearrangement joins TRBV6-6 to TRBJ1-5; the D gene is possibly TRBD1 (6 bases). V shed 5 bases and J shed 9 bases, with 17 bases lying between them. The CDR3 is made up of 14 amino acids. Germline assignment: CDR1 MNHNY and CDR2 SVGAGI (reference sequence). The CDR3 DNA follows: TGTGCCAGCAGTGATTGGGACACGGAAAGGCCCCAGCATTTT. This sequence encodes CASSDWDTERPQHF.

This clone has only one observation. The V and J genes are TRBV7-2 and TRBJ1-1, with D possibly matching TRBD1 (6 bases). The germline V and J ends were trimmed by 2 bases and 3 bases, with 16 bases remaining between them. The CDR3 has 16 amino acids. Germline V gives CDR1 SGHTA, CDR2 FQGNSA. CDR3 in DNA: TGTGCCAGCAGCTTAAGATACAGGGTTACTGACACTGAAGCTTTCTTT. This translates into CASSLRYRVTDTEAFF.